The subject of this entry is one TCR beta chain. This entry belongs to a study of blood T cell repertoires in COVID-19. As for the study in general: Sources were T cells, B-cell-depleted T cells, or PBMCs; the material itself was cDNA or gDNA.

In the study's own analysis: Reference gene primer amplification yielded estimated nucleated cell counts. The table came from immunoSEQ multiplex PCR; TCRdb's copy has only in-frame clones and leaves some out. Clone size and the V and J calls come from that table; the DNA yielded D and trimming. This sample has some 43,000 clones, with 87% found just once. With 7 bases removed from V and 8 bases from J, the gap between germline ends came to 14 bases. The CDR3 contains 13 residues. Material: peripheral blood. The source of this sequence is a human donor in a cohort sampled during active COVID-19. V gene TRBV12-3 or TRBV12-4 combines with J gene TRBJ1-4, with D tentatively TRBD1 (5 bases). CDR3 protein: CASTPRGGEKLFF. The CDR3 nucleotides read TGTGCCAGCACTCCCCGCGGGGGGGAAAAACTGTTTTTT.